This T cell receptor beta chain was captured in a study of CXCR3-negative and CXCR3-positive naive CD8 T cells. Study in general: Every library held about 1.5 +/- 0.3 million TRB reads, and the total came to roughly 140 million.

Findings and limits, study-wide: More hydrophobic TRB CDR3s were found in CXCR3-positive naive cells than in CXCR3-negative naive cells.

Notes on this clonotype: As yet, its antigen is unknown.

Germline loops: CDR1 SGDLS, CDR2 YYNGEE. CDR3 size: 15 residues. The TRB cDNA libraries were prepared by 5' RACE with UMI labels. TCRdb re-called the 5' RACE reads and shows each CDR3 protein once, DNA omitted. Its table records just under 65,000 distinct CDR3 sequences. Sequences were obtained from naive CXCR3+ CD8+ T cells from blood. Sample subset: CD45RO-CCR7+CD27+CD95- naive CD8+ T cells expressing CXCR3 (TNR3+). This chain joins TRBV9 and TRBJ1-1; the D call from TCRdb, TRBD1, cannot be confirmed without DNA. The source is a human donor in good health. Some clones in this sample may be carry-over from other donors' samples. The CDR3 loop reads CASSVYQGRNTEAFF.